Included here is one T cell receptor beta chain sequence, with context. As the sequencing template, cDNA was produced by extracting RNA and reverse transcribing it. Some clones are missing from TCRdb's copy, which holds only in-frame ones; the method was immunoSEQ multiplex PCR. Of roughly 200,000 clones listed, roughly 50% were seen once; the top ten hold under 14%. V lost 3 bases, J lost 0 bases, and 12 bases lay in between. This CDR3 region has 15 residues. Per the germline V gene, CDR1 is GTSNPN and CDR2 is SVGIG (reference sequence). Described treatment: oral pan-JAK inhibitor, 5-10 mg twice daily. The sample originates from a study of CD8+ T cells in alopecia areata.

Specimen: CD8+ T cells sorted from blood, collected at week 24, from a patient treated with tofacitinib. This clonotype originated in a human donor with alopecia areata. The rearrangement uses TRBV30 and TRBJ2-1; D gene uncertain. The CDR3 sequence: CAWSDPSGSYNEQFF. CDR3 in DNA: TGTGCCTGGAGCGACCCCAGTGGCTCCTACAATGAGCAGTTCTTC.